This TCR beta chain appears in the sequencing data of a study of graft-versus-host responses after intestinal transplantation. Whole-study context: Recipients had multivisceral, liver-intestinal, or isolated intestinal transplants.

Regarding the study as a whole: Circulating GvH clones peaking coincided with falling HvG clones soon after transplant.

On this clone itself: Its antigen remains unknown. At one end, the junction sequence differs from germline, possibly due to a read error.

TCRdb's table, derived via immunoSEQ multiplex PCR, lists solely in-frame clones and lacks some. Of 37,000 or so clones listed, roughly 87% are singletons. The CDR3 consists of 12 residues. The germline gives CDR1 MNHNS, CDR2 SASEGT. Grafts had their tissue processed, releasing intraepithelial and lamina propria lymphocytes. This clonotype was obtained from a human patient who received an intestinal transplant, so some T cells may come from the graft donor. The sequencing used ileum tissue, collected around 190 days after intestinal transplant. The gene calls are TRBV6-1 and TRBJ1-1; D uncertain. CDR3 in amino acids: CASSPRLAQGDF. The CDR3 DNA reads as TGTGCCAGCAGCCCACGGCTGGCACAAGGAGATTTT.